Reported below is one T cell receptor beta chain. Its antigen specificity is not known. Nothing much larger sits one base from this clone, and base qualities are not available. The study was a case-control design nested within a healthcare worker cohort in London, UK, with weekly nasopharyngeal swab PCR tests and blood sampling. Between 23 and 31 March 2020, the week of the UK lockdown, healthcare workers were enrolled and then followed up weekly for as long as 16 weeks. Receptor libraries were prepared by 5' RACE. The reads were generated on a NextSeq 500. To correct for sequencing error and PCR bias, the TCR library protocol tagged individual cDNA molecules with unique molecular identifiers. TCR alpha and beta chains were both sequenced, and the abundances of alpha and beta sequences in each sample were closely correlated with each other. The original methods were these. Decombinator V4 was used to perform V gene, J gene and CDR3 annotation of TCR sequences. TCRs were defined as expanded if a significant change between any two time points was detected under a Poisson model with p below 0.0001. TCR abundances were normalised to the total number of TCRs sequenced per sample and expressed as counts per million. MAIT TCRs were defined by TRAV1-2 paired with TRAJ12, TRAJ20 or TRAJ33, and iNKT TCRs by TRAV10 paired with TRAJ18. VDJdb, accessed 1 November 2021, was searched for CMV, EBV and SARS-CoV-2 annotated TCRs, excluding TCRs annotated for multiple antigens. TCRdb's own reprocessing of the public reads used fastp at Q25 and MiXCR and kept productive beta chains. Under each unique CDR3 protein, matching rows form one entry showing the most common genes and DNA. TCRdb, not the authors, supplied the V and J calls. The sample includes tens of thousands of distinct CDR3 sequences, with just under 15% observed a single time. Around 6% of the sample is taken by the ten largest.

The sample comes from a study of early T cells in non-severe SARS-CoV-2 infection (dated by TCRdb to about 2021). About the study as a whole: Because TCR sequencing was done on bulk RNA from unsorted whole blood, the alpha and beta chains could not be paired.

Overall study results and their limits: Matching against VDJdb was skewed toward anti-spike CD8 responses, likely underestimated virus-specific expansions, and missed private and CD4 specificities.

CDR3 length: 14 amino acids, cysteine to phenylalanine. The only DNA kept is the CDR3, 42 bases in frame from the first base. V has 4 bases trimmed and J has 8 bases trimmed; junction bases matching no gene number 2. CDR1 and CDR2 were assigned from the germline V gene as MNHNS and SASEGT. The specimen was whole blood. The chain couples TRBV6-1 to TRBJ2-1; TRBD2 fits 13 bases in the junction. The clonotype was recovered from an adult who was a healthcare worker with PCR-confirmed SARS-CoV-2 infection or an uninfected control (not recorded which). The DNA sequence is given as TGTGCCAGCAGTGGGACTAGCGGGAGCTATGAGCAGTTCTTC. The encoded protein is CASSGTSGSYEQFF.